The 15 T cell receptor beta chains below come from one sample, sequenced in a study of CD4 T cells in relation to SARS-CoV-2 and coronaviruses. Assay: immunoSEQ multiplex PCR; the TCRdb copy retains only in-frame clones and omits some. The sample consists of about 23,000 clones, around 76% of them appearing once. No antigen has been assigned to these receptors. Before the COVID-19 pandemic, during about 2011-2019, CD4+ T cells were taken from unexposed donors. Isolation of CD4+ T cells took place after approximately 10 days in culture. The specimen sequenced was CD4+ T cells from PBMCs, cultured in vitro. The receptor set was obtained from a human donor in good health.

J is TRBJ2-1 and V is TRBV2; TRBD2 is a possible D gene (5 bases). Trimming removed 6 bases from V and 0 bases from J, with 18 bases in between. In germline, CDR1 is SNHLY, CDR2 FYNNEI. The CDR3 has 17 residues. The CDR3 region has the DNA TGTGCCAGCAGGACGGGTCCATCTAGCAGCTCCTACAATGAGCAGTTCTTC. It specifies CASRTGPSSSSYNEQFF.

This rearrangement joins TRBV5-1 to TRBJ2-7, with 8 bases aligning to TRBD2. V shed 0 bases and J 2 bases; nucleotides not matched to a gene: 10. Per germline, CDR1 SGHRS and CDR2 YFSETQ. The CDR3 sequence is 17 residues long. CDR3 in DNA: TGCGCCAGCAGCTTGGGGCCTCCGGGACTAGTCCCCTACGAGCAGTACTTC. It is translated as CASSLGPPGLVPYEQYF.

This CDR3 is CASSRAKGPIEQYF. CDR3 coding DNA: TGTGCCAGTTCTAGGGCGAAGGGACCTATCGAGCAGTACTTC. The chain couples TRBV19 to TRBJ2-7; D may be TRBD1 or TRBD2 (5 bases each). With 8 bases removed from V and 6 bases from J, the gap between germline ends came to 20 bases. Germline CDR1 and CDR2: LNHDA and SQIVND (reference sequence). This CDR3 contains 14 residues.

The gene calls are TRBV6-5 and TRBJ2-7, with D unresolved. The germline gives CDR1 MNHEY, CDR2 SVGAGI. The ends were cut back, 3 bases at V and 4 bases at J, with 10 bases in the middle. The CDR3 is 13 amino acids. The CDR3 region is CASSYYRGYEQYF. CDR3 in DNA: TGTGCCAGCAGTTATTACCGAGGTTACGAGCAGTACTTC.

The CDR3 DNA sequence: TGTGCCAGCAGCCTACGACAACTCGCGGGAAACACCATATATTTT. It specifies CASSLRQLAGNTIYF. V usage is TRBV11-2 and J usage is TRBJ1-3; no definite D call. CDR1 SGHAT and CDR2 FQNNGV come from the germline V gene. The CDR3 has 15 residues. Deletions cut 5 bases from V and 4 bases from J, with 15 bases between.

The chain couples TRBV28 to TRBJ1-4; D unclear. V gave up 7 bases and J gave up 6 bases, with 6 bases separating them. The CDR3 loop spans 11 amino acids. CDR1 is MDHEN and CDR2 is SYDVKM in the germline V gene. The CDR3 region has the DNA TGTGCCAGCACCTCAGATGAAAAACTGTTTTTT. Its protein is CASTSDEKLFF.

J is TRBJ1-5 and V is TRBV2; D remains ambiguous. The CDR3 consists of 13 residues. Between the trimmed V and J ends, which lost 6 bases and 6 bases, there was a span of 12 bases. Germline V gene data show CDR1 as SNHLY and CDR2 as FYNNEI. The CDR3 protein is CASRFERSQPQHF. CDR3 nucleotides: TGTGCCAGCAGGTTTGAGAGGAGTCAGCCCCAGCATTTT.

The V call is TRBV7-2, the J call TRBJ1-1; D call uncertain. This CDR3 region has 15 residues. The V gene's germline CDR1 is SGHTA and CDR2 FQGNSA. V gave up 2 bases and J gave up 6 bases, with 16 bases separating them. CDR3 in DNA: TGTGCCAGCAGCTTAAATAGAATTGTCCTCGCTGAAGCTTTCTTT. This codes for CASSLNRIVLAEAFF.

The gene calls are TRBV18 and TRBJ1-1; D uncertain. This CDR3 is built from 16 residues. V was cut by 1 base and J by 0 bases, with 12 bases left in between. Per the germline V gene, CDR1 is KGHSH and CDR2 is LQKENI. CDR3 loop: CASSPRGVGMNTEAFF. DNA of the CDR3: TGTGCCAGCTCACCACGAGGAGTTGGCATGAACACTGAAGCTTTCTTT.

The chain has TRBV2 and TRBJ1-5; D ambiguous. V gave up 2 bases and J gave up 1 base, with 12 bases separating them. Looked up from germline, CDR1 is SNHLY and CDR2 is FYNNEI. The CDR3 has 16 amino acids. The CDR3 sequence is CASSERPAVSNQPQHF. Written as DNA, the CDR3 is TGTGCCAGCAGTGAAAGGCCAGCAGTCAGCAATCAGCCCCAGCATTTT.

This clone is a singleton in its sample. The V gene is TRBV5-4, the J gene TRBJ1-2, with 8 positions matching TRBD1. The CDR3 covers 16 residues. V dropped 4 bases and J dropped 6; count of bases not matched to a gene: 14. Germline CDR1 SGHNT, CDR2 YYREEE (reference sequence). This CDR3 reads CASSPSSGQGAHGYTF. The DNA for the CDR3 is TGTGCCAGCAGCCCATCATCAGGGCAGGGGGCACATGGCTACACCTTC.

The chain recombines TRBV5-1 with TRBJ1-1; D unclear. Germline loops: CDR1 SGHRS, CDR2 YFSETQ. The CDR3 runs 12 residues. The V end was cut by 5 bases, the J end by 11 bases, with 16 bases between. The CDR3 coding sequence is TGCGCCAGCAGTCTTGACGGGTCCGGGGCTTTCTTT. Encoded protein: CASSLDGSGAFF.

The chain couples TRBV28 to TRBJ1-5, with D tentatively TRBD1 (5 bases). The CDR3 runs 15 residues. The V gene lost 5 bases and the J gene lost 2 bases, with 13 bases spanning the gap. The germline gives CDR1 MDHEN, CDR2 SYDVKM. CDR3 region: CASSPRGGGNQPQHF. Written as DNA, the CDR3 is TGTGCCAGCAGTCCTCGGGGAGGGGGCAATCAGCCCCAGCATTTT. The entire variable domain, with the rest obtained from reference TRBV28 and TRBJ1-5, is as follows: DVKVTQSSRYLVKRTGEKVFLECVQDMDHENMFWYRQDPGLGLRLIYFSYDVKMKEKGDIPEGYSVSREKKERFSLILESASTNQTSMYLCASSPRGGGNQPQHFGDGTRLSIL.

The V and J genes are TRBV2 and TRBJ1-1; 7 nucleotides align to TRBD1. With V trimmed by 6 bases and J by 0 bases, 4 bases remained unmatched. There are 14 residues in the CDR3. Germline CDR1 is SNHLY and CDR2 is FYNNEI. The CDR3, as DNA: TGTGCCAGCAGAGGACAGGCCCTGAACACTGAAGCTTTCTTT. Translated: CASRGQALNTEAFF.

V gene TRBV2 combines with J gene TRBJ2-2; TRBD2 might be the D (6 bases). The CDR3 consists of 14 residues. Trimming cost V 6 bases and J 4 bases, with 12 bases left between them. Germline V gene lookup returns CDR1 SNHLY and CDR2 FYNNEI. The CDR3 loop is CASRASVGTGELFF. The CDR3 bases are TGTGCCAGCAGGGCTAGCGTCGGCACCGGGGAGCTGTTTTTT. The variable domain in full, completed from reference TRBV2 and TRBJ2-2, reads EPEVTQTPSHQVTQMGQEVILRCVPISNHLYFYWYRQILGQKVEFLVSFYNNEISEKSEIFDDQFSVERPDGSNFTLKIRSTKLEDSAMYFCASRASVGTGELFFGEGSRLTVL.